This T cell receptor beta chain was identified during a study of blood T cells in healthy people across ages (dated by TCRdb to about 2015). At the level of the whole study: In model experiments, roughly one uniquely barcoded TCR beta cDNA molecule per two T cells was captured by template switching. Using deep sequencing normalized with unique cDNA molecular identifiers, the study measured how TCR beta repertoire diversity changes with age. Donors were grouped into four age groups: young (average 16 years), middle-aged (39), aged (roughly 67) and long-lived (around 82). To avoid experimental bias, donors of different ages were distributed randomly across sequencing lanes. For two donors (one aged 18 to 30 and one aged 80 or older), the study analyzed two additional independent replicas of 1 million unique cDNA reads from the same blood draw.

Donors were roughly 40 systemically healthy Caucasian individuals from Russia aged about 6 to 100 years. About 10 milliliters of peripheral blood were collected from each donor into EDTA-treated Vacutainer tubes. Ficoll-Paque density-gradient centrifugation was used to isolate PBMCs, with at least 6.5 million obtained per sample. Total RNA was extracted from PBMCs with Trizol reagent, with at least 5 micrograms obtained per sample. Naive CD45RAhigh/CD27high T cell percentages were measured by flow cytometry on a PBMC aliquot from every donor. Library generation was performed with 5' RACE. Sequencing was carried out with an Illumina HiSeq 2500. A second PCR of roughly 7 to 11 cycles was performed with a sample-barcoded 5' primer and a J-beta primer mix. A unique molecular identifier was introduced onto each TCR beta cDNA molecule by a template-switch 5' adaptor carrying 12 random nucleotides. Each sample yielded at least 2.5 million CDR3-containing paired-end reads. First-strand cDNA synthesis was performed from all RNA using the Mint cDNA synthesis kit, with priming by a TRBC-specific oligonucleotide. After uracil-DNA glycosylase treatment, a first 18-cycle PCR used universal primers M1SS and BC2_uni_R on all cDNA. In the authors' own workflow: For normalization, 1 million high-quality reads, each with a distinct molecular identifier, were randomly selected from each sample. Instead of being binned into consensus sequences, reads that shared molecular identifiers were thrown out. CDR3 identification, clonotype clustering and error correction used MiTCR with a Q25 quality threshold and the strictest error-elimination algorithm. Lower-bound total TCR beta diversity was estimated with a nonparametric unseen species model using Euler transformation. The public reads were reprocessed in TCRdb via fastp at Q25 and MiXCR, keeping in-frame beta chains. Entries are consolidated by CDR3 protein sequence, retaining the most common genes and DNA. The V and J calls follow TCRdb's processing rather than the paper's. A total of fewer than 1,000,000 distinct CDR3 sequences appear in this sample, under 45% of them only once. The ten largest account for around 21% of the sample.

Broad study findings and their caveats: Bulk unsorted PBMC profiling prevented conclusive comparison of naive and antigen-experienced compartments. Estimates of total diversity based on one million sequenced T cells were considered lower bounds and underestimates. There was a strong correlation between observed TCR beta diversity and the percentage of naive T cells measured by flow cytometry. As age increased, observed TCR beta diversity per million T cells dropped in a roughly linear way, and a significant reduction was already evident by age 40. Because donor CMV infection status was unknown, age-related changes in expanded clonotypes were potentially confounded. Compared with the aged group, more naive CD4+ T cells, fewer expanded clones and increased TCR diversity were shown by the long-lived group, suggesting age selection.

As regards this clonotype: Its cognate antigen has yet to be identified. No base qualities exist here, and no much larger clone lies one base off it.

After removal of 5 bases from V and 14 bases from J, the junction retains 11 bases not matched to a gene. From the cysteine through the phenylalanine, the CDR3 covers 13 amino acids. The only DNA kept is the CDR3, 39 bases in frame from the first base. Reading the germline V gene (reference sequence) gives CDR1 DFQATT and CDR2 SNEGSKA. The sample comprised blood. The clonotype originates from a man aged 55 to 69 in good health. Rearrangement joined TRBV20-1 to TRBJ2-3; 12 of the junction bases match TRBD2. The nucleotide sequence is TGCAGTGCTGGGGGTCTAGCGGGGGGGCCGTGGTATTTT. Protein translation: CSAGGLAGGPWYF.